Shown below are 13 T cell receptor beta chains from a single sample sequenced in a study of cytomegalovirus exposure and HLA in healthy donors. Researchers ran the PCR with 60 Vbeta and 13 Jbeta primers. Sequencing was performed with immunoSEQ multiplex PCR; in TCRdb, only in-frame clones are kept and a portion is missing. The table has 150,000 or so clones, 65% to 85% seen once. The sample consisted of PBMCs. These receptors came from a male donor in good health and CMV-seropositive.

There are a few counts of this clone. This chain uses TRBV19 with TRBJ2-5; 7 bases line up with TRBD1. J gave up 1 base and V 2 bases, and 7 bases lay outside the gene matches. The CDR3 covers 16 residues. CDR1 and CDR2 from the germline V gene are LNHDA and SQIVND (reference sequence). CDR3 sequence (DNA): TGTGCCAGTAGTATAAGCCCAGGGGGAATCCAAGAGACCCAGTACTTC. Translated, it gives CASSISPGGIQETQYF.

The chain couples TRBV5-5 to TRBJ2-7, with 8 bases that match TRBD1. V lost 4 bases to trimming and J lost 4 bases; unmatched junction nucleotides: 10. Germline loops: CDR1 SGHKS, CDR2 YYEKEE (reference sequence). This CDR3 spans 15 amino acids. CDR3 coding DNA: TGTGCCAGCAGCCCACCGGGACAGGCCTGGTACGAGCAGTACTTC. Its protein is CASSPPGQAWYEQYF.

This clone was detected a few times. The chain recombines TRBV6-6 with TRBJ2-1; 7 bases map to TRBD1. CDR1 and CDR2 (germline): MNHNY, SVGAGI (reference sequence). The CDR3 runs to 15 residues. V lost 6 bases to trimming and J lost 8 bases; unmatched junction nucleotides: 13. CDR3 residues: CASSSHTTGIDEQFF. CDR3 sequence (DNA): TGTGCCAGCAGCTCCCACACGACAGGGATCGATGAGCAGTTCTTC.

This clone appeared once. The CDR3 sequence is CASSQALAGAQSSYEQYF. CDR3 DNA: TGCGCCAGCAGCCAAGCTCTAGCGGGCGCCCAAAGCTCCTACGAGCAGTACTTC. The V gene is TRBV4-1, the J gene TRBJ2-7; 8 nucleotides align to TRBD2. CDR3 length: 18 amino acids. The V and J ends lost 1 base and 0 bases, in that order; junction bases with no gene match: 11. Per the germline V gene, CDR1 is MGHRA and CDR2 is YSYEKL.

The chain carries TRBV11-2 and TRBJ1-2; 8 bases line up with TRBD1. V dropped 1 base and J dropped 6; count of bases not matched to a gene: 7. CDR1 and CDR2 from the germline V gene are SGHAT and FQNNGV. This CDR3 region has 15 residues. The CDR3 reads CASSLGRRGRDGYTF. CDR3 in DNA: TGTGCCAGCAGCTTAGGTCGCAGGGGGCGCGATGGCTACACCTTC.

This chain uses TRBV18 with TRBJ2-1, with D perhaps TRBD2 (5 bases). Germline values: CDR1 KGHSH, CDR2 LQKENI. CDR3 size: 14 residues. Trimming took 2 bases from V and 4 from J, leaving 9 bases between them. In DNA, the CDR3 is TGTGCCAGCTCACCAGACGGACTTTACAATGAGCAGTTCTTC. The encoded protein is CASSPDGLYNEQFF.

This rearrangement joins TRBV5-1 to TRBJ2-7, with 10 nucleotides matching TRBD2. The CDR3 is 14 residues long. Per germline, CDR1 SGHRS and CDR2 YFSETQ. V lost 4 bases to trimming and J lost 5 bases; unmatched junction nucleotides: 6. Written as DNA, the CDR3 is TGCGCCAGCAGCCCCTGGACTAGCGGTGACGAGCAGTACTTC. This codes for CASSPWTSGDEQYF.

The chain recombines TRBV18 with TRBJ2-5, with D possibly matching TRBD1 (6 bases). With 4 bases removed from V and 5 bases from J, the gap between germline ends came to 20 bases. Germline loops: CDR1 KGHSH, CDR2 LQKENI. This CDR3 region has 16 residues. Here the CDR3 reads CASSLRVSGAGETQYF. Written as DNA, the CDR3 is TGTGCCAGCTCACTCCGGGTATCAGGGGCCGGGGAGACCCAGTACTTC.

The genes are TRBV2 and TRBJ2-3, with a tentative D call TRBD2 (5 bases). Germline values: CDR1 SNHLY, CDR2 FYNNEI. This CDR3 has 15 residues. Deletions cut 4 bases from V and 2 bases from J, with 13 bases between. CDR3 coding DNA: TGTGCCAGCAGTGTTAGGCGGGTCTACACAGATACGCAGTATTTT. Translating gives CASSVRRVYTDTQYF.

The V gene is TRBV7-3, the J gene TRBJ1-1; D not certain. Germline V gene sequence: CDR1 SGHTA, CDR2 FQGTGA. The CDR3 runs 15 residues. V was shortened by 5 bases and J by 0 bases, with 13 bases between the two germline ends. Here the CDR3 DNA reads TGTGCCAGCAGCGCCCCTACTGAAATGAACACTGAAGCTTTCTTT. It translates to CASSAPTEMNTEAFF.

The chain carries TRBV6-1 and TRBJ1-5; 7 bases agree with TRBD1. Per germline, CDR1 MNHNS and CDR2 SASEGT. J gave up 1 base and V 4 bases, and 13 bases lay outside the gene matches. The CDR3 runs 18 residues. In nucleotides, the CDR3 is TGTGCCAGCAGTGGACAGGGAAAGGGGTCTTGGAGCAATCAGCCCCAGCATTTT. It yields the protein CASSGQGKGSWSNQPQHF.

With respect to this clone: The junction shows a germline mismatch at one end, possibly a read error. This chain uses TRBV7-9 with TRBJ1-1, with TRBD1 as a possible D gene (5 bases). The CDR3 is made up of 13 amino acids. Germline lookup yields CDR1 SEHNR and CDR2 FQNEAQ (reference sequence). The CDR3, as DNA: TGTTCCAGCAGCCCCCGGGGGGTGAGTGAAGCTTTCTTT. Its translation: CSSSPRGVSEAFF.

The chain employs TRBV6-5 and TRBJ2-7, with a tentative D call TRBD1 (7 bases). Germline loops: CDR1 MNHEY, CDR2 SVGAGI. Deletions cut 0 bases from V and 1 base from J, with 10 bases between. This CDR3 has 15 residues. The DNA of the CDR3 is TGTGCCAGCAGTTACTCGCCAGGGGGGTCCTACGAGCAGTACTTC. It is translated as CASSYSPGGSYEQYF.